Below, 10 T cell receptor beta chains from the same sample are listed, as sequenced in a study of shared clonotypes between healthy human individuals. The repertoire was sequenced with immunoSEQ multiplex PCR; TCRdb's copy has only in-frame clones and lacks some. Of 2.3 million or so clones in the sample, just over 90% were seen once. The source material was naive CD4+ T cells from PBMCs. Subset of the sample: CD45RA+ positively selected. Receptors originate from a man between 18 and 29 years old in good health. Some clones in this sample may be carry-over from other donors' samples.

J is TRBJ2-5 and V is TRBV6-6; a weak D match, TRBD2 (6 bases). The CDR3 loop spans 15 amino acids. V lost 7 bases and J lost 1, with 16 bases in between. CDR1 is MNHNY and CDR2 is SVGAGI in the germline V gene (reference sequence). CDR3 amino acids: CASTVSMGGQETQYF. In DNA form, the CDR3 reads TGTGCCAGCACCGTTAGTATGGGGGGCCAAGAGACCCAGTACTTC.

In its sample, this clone was seen once. V usage is TRBV5-4 and J usage is TRBJ2-1; 7 bases agree with TRBD1. With 0 bases clipped from V and 7 bases from J, the junction kept 10 bases outside the gene matches. The CDR3 runs to 16 residues. The germline V gene encodes CDR1 SGHNT and CDR2 YYREEE (reference sequence). CDR3 in amino acids: CASSLGRDRGRNEQFF. CDR3 DNA sequence: TGTGCCAGCAGCTTGGGCCGGGACAGAGGGAGAAATGAGCAGTTCTTC.

The chain joins TRBV27 to TRBJ2-3; 9 nucleotides agree with TRBD2. V dropped 3 bases and J dropped 0; count of bases not matched to a gene: 4. The CDR3 loop spans 16 amino acids. Germline V lookup: CDR1 MNHEY, CDR2 SMNVEV (reference sequence). CDR3 sequence reads: CASSFLAGHSTDTQYF. The DNA of the CDR3 is TGTGCCAGCAGTTTCCTAGCGGGGCATAGCACAGATACGCAGTATTTT.

This chain joins TRBV5-1 and TRBJ2-1; 8 bases line up with TRBD1. V lost 1 base to trimming and J lost 3 bases; unmatched junction nucleotides: 6. Germline CDR1 and CDR2: SGHRS and YFSETQ. The CDR3 extends over 16 amino acids. The CDR3, as DNA: TGCGCCAGCAGCTTGACCAGGGGGCGAGGCTACAATGAGCAGTTCTTC. It yields the protein CASSLTRGRGYNEQFF.

On this clone itself: Other DNA sequences in this specimen translate into the identical CDR3. The V call is TRBV4-2, the J call TRBJ1-3; possibly TRBD1 for D (5 bases). The V gene's germline CDR1 is LGHNA and CDR2 YNFKEQ. The CDR3 totals 15 residues. Deletions cut 0 bases from V and 1 base from J, with 7 bases between. CDR3 sequence reads: CASSQDPGSGNTIYF. CDR3 nucleotide sequence: TGTGCCAGCAGCCAAGACCCAGGGTCTGGAAACACCATATATTTT.

The V call is TRBV4-1, the J call TRBJ2-5; D gene unclear. Between the trimmed V and J ends, which lost 4 bases and 1 base, there was a span of 13 bases. The CDR3 spans 15 residues. The germline gives CDR1 MGHRA, CDR2 YSYEKL. The CDR3 region has the DNA TGCGCCAGCAGCCGCCAGGAGAACCCCCAAGAGACCCAGTACTTC. Translating it yields CASSRQENPQETQYF.

The chain has TRBV7-2 and TRBJ2-7, with D possibly TRBD2 on 5 matching bases. V lost 5 bases, J lost 7 bases, and 12 bases lay in between. Germline loops: CDR1 SGHTA, CDR2 FQGNSA. There are 12 residues in the CDR3. CDR3 in amino acids: CASSERVGEQYF. The CDR3, as DNA: TGTGCCAGCAGCGAGAGGGTTGGGGAGCAGTACTTC.

The V call is TRBV9, the J call TRBJ2-1; 9 bases line up with TRBD2. Losses at the gene ends were 4 bases for V and 2 bases for J; bases not matched to a gene: 4. The CDR3 totals 15 residues. Germline loops: CDR1 SGDLS, CDR2 YYNGEE. CDR3 sequence reads: CASSSRLAAYNEQFF. As DNA, the CDR3 is TGTGCCAGCAGCTCGCGACTAGCGGCCTACAATGAGCAGTTCTTC.

V gene TRBV28 combines with J gene TRBJ2-4; D is perhaps TRBD1 or TRBD2 (5 bases each). Germline V gene sequence: CDR1 MDHEN, CDR2 SYDVKM. Trimming removed 2 bases at V and 5 bases at J, with 10 bases between. The CDR3 is made up of 14 amino acids. CDR3 protein: CASSLTGGENIQYF. CDR3 DNA sequence: TGTGCCAGCAGTTTAACTGGGGGTGAAAACATTCAGTACTTC.

The rearrangement links TRBV5-1 to TRBJ2-1; TRBD2 aligns across 8 bases. J lost 4 bases, V lost 1 base, and 10 bases had no gene match. The CDR3 runs to 17 residues. CDR1 and CDR2 from the germline V gene are SGHRS and YFSETQ. The CDR3 here is CASSLRATSGGYNEQFF. The CDR3, as DNA: TGCGCCAGCAGCTTGCGGGCTACTAGCGGAGGTTACAATGAGCAGTTCTTC.